These T cell receptor beta chains were read from a single sample in a study of radiotherapy plus CTLA-4 blockade in lung cancer. Clones were sequenced by immunoSEQ multiplex PCR, and TCRdb holds only the in-frame ones, with some missing. The data hold approximately 78,000 clones, with roughly three quarters observed a single time. The source material was peripheral blood, sampled from a patient treated with radiotherapy plus ipilimumab. These receptors came from a human donor with non-small cell lung cancer who had a complete response to radiotherapy plus ipilimumab. Each CDR3 is given with its conserved first and last residue. Fields, in order: clone size, J gene, D gene, V gene, CDR3 DNA, CDR3 protein. The D gene is left open where the match is weak. Clone size is given for some rows only: seen once, a few or many times, or a class if the clone is expanded.

>-|TRBJ1-1|-|TRBV7-9
TGTGCCAGCAGCGGAAATGGTTTTGAAGCTTTCTTT
CASSGNGFEAFF
>few|TRBJ2-1|TRBD1|TRBV6-5
TGTGCCAGCAGTTATGAGGGGGCCGGGGACAATGAGCAGTTCTTC
CASSYEGAGDNEQFF
>few|TRBJ2-5|-|TRBV7-2
TGTGCCAGCAGCCCCCAGGTGTCAGTTCAAGAGACCCAGTACTTC
CASSPQVSVQETQYF
>-|TRBJ2-5|-|TRBV4-1
TGCGCCAGCAGCCAATATTACCAAGAGACCCAGTACTTC
CASSQYYQETQYF
>-|TRBJ1-5|-|TRBV6-5
TGTGCCAGCAGCTTAGGGGGGTCAAGCAATCAGCCCCAGCATTTT
CASSLGGSSNQPQHF
>many|TRBJ2-7|-|TRBV6-1
TGTGCCAGCAGTGAAGATGGCAGATCCTACGAGCAGTACTTC
CASSEDGRSYEQYF
>-|TRBJ1-3|TRBD1|TRBV18
TGTGCCAGCTCACCCCCTTCGGAGAAGGGGGCTTATGGAAACACCATATATTTT
CASSPPSEKGAYGNTIYF
>-|TRBJ2-3|TRBD2|TRBV7-4
TGTGCCAGCAGACGGTTTTCTTGGACTAGCGGGGGATTGTGTTCTAGCACAGATACGCAGTATTTT
CASRRFSWTSGGLCSSTDTQYF
>-|TRBJ2-1|-|TRBV27
TGTGCCAGCAGTTTGGGGAACCCCTATGAGCAGTTCTTC
CASSLGNPYEQFF
>-|TRBJ2-1|-|TRBV4-3
TGCGCCAGCAGCCAGGACATAGGAAGCACCTACAATGAGCAGTTCTTC
CASSQDIGSTYNEQFF
>-|TRBJ1-6|-|TRBV21-1
TGTGCCAGCAGCAGCGCGGAGTCTTATAATTCACCCCTCCACTTT
CASSSAESYNSPLHF
>-|TRBJ1-5|-|TRBV27
TGTGCCAGCAGTCGCACAGGACAGTACGGGAATCAGCCCCAGCATTTT
CASSRTGQYGNQPQHF
>-|TRBJ2-2|-|TRBV5-1
TGCGCCAGCAGCTTGGGGGTGGCCGGGGAGCTGTTTTTT
CASSLGVAGELFF
>once|TRBJ1-2|-|TRBV29-1
TGCAGCGTTGAAGAGAGCATTGTCCTGGGAGGCTACACCTTC
CSVEESIVLGGYTF
>-|TRBJ2-5|-|TRBV5-4
TGTGCCAGCAGCTTGGACTACCAAGAGACCCAGTACTTC
CASSLDYQETQYF
>-|TRBJ1-1|-|TRBV11-2
TGTGCCAGCAGCACAACCCAACCGAACACTGAAGCTTTCTTT
CASSTTQPNTEAFF
>-|TRBJ2-7|TRBD1|TRBV9
TGTGCCAGCAGCGTCCGAGGGCAGGGGGTTGGATACGAGCAGTACTTC
CASSVRGQGVGYEQYF
>-|TRBJ1-2|-|TRBV18
TGTGCCAGCTCACCGCCTACCGGGACGTCAATGGTAGGTGGCTACACCTTC
CASSPPTGTSMVGGYTF
>-|TRBJ2-6|-|TRBV5-1
TGCGCCAGCAGGGAAGGACCGAGCTCTGGGGCCAACGTCCTGACTTTC
CASREGPSSGANVLTF
>-|TRBJ1-1|-|TRBV18
TGTGCCAGCTCACCACTTGGGGGGCAGACTGAAGCTTTCTTT
CASSPLGGQTEAFF
>-|TRBJ1-2|TRBD1|TRBV27
TGTGCCAGCAGTTTATACGCCCCTAGGACAGGAGCTAACTATGGCTACACCTTC
CASSLYAPRTGANYGYTF
>-|TRBJ1-2|TRBD1|TRBV30
TGTGCCTGGAGGGGACAGGGCGGCTTTTATGGCTACACCTTC
CAWRGQGGFYGYTF
>-|TRBJ2-2|-|TRBV2
TGTGCCAGCGAGTTGGGCAAACCCGGGGAGCTGTTTTTT
CASELGKPGELFF
>few|TRBJ1-2|-|TRBV19
TGTGCCAGTAGTATCTCGGGAGGGTATGGCTACACCTTC
CASSISGGYGYTF
>-|TRBJ2-1|-|TRBV9
TGTGCCAGCAGCGTAGAGGGGGGGAGTGGCTATGAGCAGTTCTTC
CASSVEGGSGYEQFF
>-|TRBJ2-3|-|TRBV15
TGTGCCACCACCAAAAGAGGTTACGGGAGTTTAGATACGCAGTATTTT
CATTKRGYGSLDTQYF
>-|TRBJ1-1|-|TRBV19
TGTGCCAGTAGTGTCGAAGGGGCCCCCATGAACACTGAAGCTTTCTTT
CASSVEGAPMNTEAFF
>-|TRBJ2-1|TRBD1|TRBV11-2
TGTGCCAGCAGCTTAGGAACCGGGACAGGGGAAAATGAGCAGTTCTTC
CASSLGTGTGENEQFF
>-|TRBJ2-2|TRBD2|TRBV28
TGTGCCAGCAGTTTATGGACTAGCGGGAAAGCCGGGGAGCTGTTTTTT
CASSLWTSGKAGELFF
>-|TRBJ2-3|-|TRBV2
TGTGCCAGCAGTGAAGGGTCGCGGGGGCGCAGCACAGATACGCAGTATTTT
CASSEGSRGRSTDTQYF
>few|TRBJ2-3|-|TRBV11-2
TGTGCCAGCAGCCTAGGGGAAGATACGCAGTATTTT
CASSLGEDTQYF
>-|TRBJ1-3|-|TRBV6-5
TGTGCCAGCAGTTTTAGGACGGGAGAGCGAAGAAACACCATATATTTT
CASSFRTGERRNTIYF
>-|TRBJ2-1|TRBD2|TRBV10-1
TGCGCCAGCAGTCCTAGCGGGGTCTACAATGAGCAGTTCTTC
CASSPSGVYNEQFF
>-|TRBJ1-2|-|TRBV11-2
TGTGCCAGCAGCTTAGGATTAGACTATGGCTACACCTTC
CASSLGLDYGYTF
>-|TRBJ2-1|TRBD2|TRBV6-5
TGTGCCAGCAGTAAACCGGGACTAGCATATGAGCAGTTCTTC
CASSKPGLAYEQFF
>-|TRBJ2-7|-|TRBV6-6
TGTGCCAGCACCCCATCCTACGAGCAGTACTTC
CASTPSYEQYF
>-|TRBJ2-1|TRBD2|TRBV2
TGTGCCAGCAGTACCGGGACTAGCGGTGCCTACAATGAGCAGTTCTTC
CASSTGTSGAYNEQFF
>-|TRBJ1-2|-|TRBV19
TGTGCCAGTAGTAATAGGCTCGATGGCTACACCTTC
CASSNRLDGYTF
>-|TRBJ2-3|TRBD1|TRBV4-1
TGCGCCAGCAGCCAGGATAACAGGGGCCCAGATACGCAGTATTTT
CASSQDNRGPDTQYF
>-|TRBJ1-5|-|TRBV11-2
TGTGCCAGCAGCTTAGATTACAATCAGCCCCAGCATTTT
CASSLDYNQPQHF
>-|TRBJ1-5|-|TRBV30
TGTGCCTGGGGGCCGGGTCAGCCCCAGCATTTT
CAWGPGQPQHF
>few|TRBJ1-5|-|TRBV19
TGTGCCAGTAGTCTCTTCTTTGGGCCCCAGCATTTT
CASSLFFGPQHF
>-|TRBJ1-5|-|TRBV2
TGTGCCAGCAGCCCGGGGACTCAGAGCAATCAGCCCCAGCATTTT
CASSPGTQSNQPQHF
>few|TRBJ1-2|-|TRBV7-2
TGTGCCAGCAGCTTATCTGACTTTTTATATGATGGCTACACCTTC
CASSLSDFLYDGYTF
>-|TRBJ1-2|-|TRBV27
TGTGCCAGCAGTTTTAGGCCCGGGCAGGGCTACACCTTC
CASSFRPGQGYTF
>-|TRBJ1-5|TRBD1|TRBV2
TGTGCCAGCAGCGGGACAGGGGGCAATCAGCCCCAGCATTTT
CASSGTGGNQPQHF
>few|TRBJ1-2|-|TRBV28
TGTGCCAGCAGTTTCGGCTCAAACTATGGCTACACCTTC
CASSFGSNYGYTF
>-|TRBJ2-2|-|TRBV7-2
TGTGCCAGCAGCTACGCAGGGTATCTCGCCGGGGAGCTGTTTTTT
CASSYAGYLAGELFF
>medium-sized|TRBJ2-1|-|TRBV19
TGTGCCAGTAGTATAGACGGGAATGAGCAGTTCTTC
CASSIDGNEQFF
>-|TRBJ2-3|-|TRBV7-6
TGTGCCAGCAGCAACAACGGAAATACGCAGTATTTT
CASSNNGNTQYF
>few|TRBJ1-5|-|TRBV11-2
TGTGCCAGCAGCCTTGGGAGGGAACAGCCCCAGCATTTT
CASSLGREQPQHF
>-|TRBJ2-3|-|TRBV19
TGTGCCAGTAGTCCCAGGGTGGGTTCAGATACGCAGTATTTT
CASSPRVGSDTQYF
>-|TRBJ2-3|TRBD2|TRBV7-2
TGTGCCAGCAGCTTAGTTGGGACTAGCGGAGCCGATACGCAGTATTTT
CASSLVGTSGADTQYF
>-|TRBJ2-1|-|TRBV4-1
TGCGCCAGCAGCTCACAACCGAGGGCGTACAATGAGCAGTTCTTC
CASSSQPRAYNEQFF